Following are 28 T cell receptor beta chains from one sample sequenced in a study of blood T cell repertoires in COVID-19. The method was immunoSEQ multiplex PCR; TCRdb's version includes in-frame clones alone and lacks a portion of them. The table includes under 200,000 clones, roughly nine tenths detected once. Sequencing was carried out using peripheral blood. The source of these receptors is a woman aged 55-75 years with COVID-19, enrolled during active disease.

The table lists this clone with a few counts. This sequence joins TRBV19 and TRBJ2-1; TRBD1 is a possible D gene (6 bases). This CDR3 spans 14 amino acids. The germline CDR1 and CDR2 sequences are LNHDA and SQIVND (reference sequence). Trimming left V 10 bases short and J 0 bases short, with 13 bases between. The CDR3 loop is CATSTGLSYNEQFF. The DNA of the CDR3 is TGTGCCACCTCGACAGGTCTCTCCTACAATGAGCAGTTCTTC. Together with reference TRBV19 and TRBJ2-1, the CDR3 gives the full variable domain: DGGITQSPKYLFRKEGQNVTLSCEQNLNHDAMYWYRQDPGQGLRLIYYSQIVNDFQKGDIAEGYSVSREKKESFPLTVTSAQKNPTAFYLCATSTGLSYNEQFFGPGTRLTVL.

In this sample, this clone turned up once. The rearrangement links TRBV19 to TRBJ1-1, with D perhaps matching TRBD1 (5 bases). The CDR3 loop spans 15 amino acids. The germline V gene has CDR1 LNHDA and CDR2 SQIVND (reference sequence). Trimming stripped 7 bases from V and 4 bases from J, with 19 bases between. The CDR3 bases are TGTGCCAGTATTGAGGGCCTAAGGGACTCCACTGAAGCTTTCTTT. This translates into CASIEGLRDSTEAFF.

This clone appeared once. The chain links TRBV3-1 (or the pseudogene TRBV3-2) to TRBJ2-4; possibly TRBD2 for D (7 bases). V gave up 1 base and J gave up 12 bases, with 13 bases separating them. In germline, CDR1 is LGHDT, CDR2 YNNKEL (reference sequence). This CDR3 has 13 residues. This CDR3 is CASSQGRGGGQYF. In DNA, the CDR3 is TGTGCCAGCAGCCAAGGAAGGGGGGGAGGTCAGTACTTC.

V gene TRBV5-1 combines with J gene TRBJ2-5, with D possibly matching TRBD1 (8 bases). Germline loops: CDR1 SGHRS, CDR2 YFSETQ. V lost 0 bases and J lost 2, with 11 bases in between. This CDR3 is built from 15 residues. CDR3 protein: CASSLDRGGQETQYF. The CDR3 DNA is TGCGCCAGCAGCTTGGACAGGGGGGGACAAGAGACCCAGTACTTC.

This chain links TRBV30 with TRBJ1-3, with a tentative D call TRBD1 (6 bases). Germline CDR1 reads GTSNPN; CDR2 reads SVGIG (reference sequence). The CDR3 runs 16 residues. Trimming stripped 4 bases from V and 0 bases from J, with 16 bases between. The CDR3 sequence is CAWTNRGAPSGNTIYF. The CDR3 coding sequence is TGTGCCTGGACCAACCGGGGGGCACCCTCTGGAAACACCATATATTTT.

This rearrangement joins TRBV5-4 to TRBJ2-7; the match to TRBD2 covers 8 bases. Per germline, CDR1 SGHNT and CDR2 YYREEE (reference sequence). V dropped 2 bases and J dropped 2; count of bases not matched to a gene: 6. CDR3 length equals 15 residues. The DNA for the CDR3 is TGTGCCAGCAGCTTTTCTACTAGCGGAACCTACGAGCAGTACTTC. Its protein is CASSFSTSGTYEQYF.

The table lists this clone with a count of one. The chain employs TRBV29-1 and TRBJ2-7; 9 bases agree with TRBD2. This CDR3 has 13 amino acids. After removal of 7 bases from V and 7 bases from J, the junction contained 11 bases not matched to a gene. The germline gives CDR1 SQVTM, CDR2 ANQGSEA. The CDR3 here is CSARAGGLGEQYF. CDR3 nucleotides: TGCAGCGCCCGAGCGGGAGGTTTAGGTGAGCAGTACTTC.

This chain uses TRBV5-1 with TRBJ2-7; D uncertain. The germline V gene has CDR1 SGHRS and CDR2 YFSETQ. The CDR3 loop spans 14 amino acids. Deletions cut 4 bases from V and 1 base from J, with 12 bases between. Here the CDR3 DNA reads TGCGCCAGCAGCCTCGGATCAGGTTCCTACGAGCAGTACTTC. As protein: CASSLGSGSYEQYF.

J is TRBJ2-7 and V is TRBV30; D not certain. The CDR3 length is 10 residues. CDR1 is GTSNPN and CDR2 is SVGIG in the germline V gene (reference sequence). The V end was cut by 2 bases, the J end by 4 bases, with 3 bases between. CDR3 residues: CAWSQYEQYF. Here the CDR3 DNA reads TGTGCCTGGAGTCAGTACGAGCAGTACTTC.

The chain's CDR3 is CAWSVLDPGSGYTF. DNA of the CDR3: TGTGCCTGGAGTGTTCTGGACCCCGGGAGTGGCTACACCTTC. The J gene is TRBJ1-2, the V gene TRBV30; no firm D call. The V gene's germline CDR1 is GTSNPN and CDR2 SVGIG (reference sequence). V lost 0 bases and J 7 bases, leaving 15 bases between the germline ends. This CDR3 has 14 amino acids.

The rearrangement joins TRBV7-9 to TRBJ2-5; TRBD1 matches 7 bases. Germline CDR1 and CDR2: SEHNR and FQNEAQ (reference sequence). This CDR3 is built from 14 residues. The trim removed 4 bases at V and 9 bases at J, leaving 11 bases unmatched. CDR3 sequence: CASSSTGTDLAQYF. The CDR3 DNA sequence: TGTGCCAGCAGCTCGACCGGGACAGACCTCGCCCAGTACTTC.

The gene calls are TRBV7-9 and TRBJ2-1; 11 nucleotides agree with TRBD2. CDR1 and CDR2 from the germline V gene are SEHNR and FQNEAQ (reference sequence). The CDR3 covers 17 residues. V gave up 4 bases and J gave up 7 bases; unmatched junction bases: 12. For the CDR3, the DNA is TGTGCCAGCAGCTCCCCCTTAGCGGGAGGGCCGCTGAATGAGCAGTTCTTC. It is translated as CASSSPLAGGPLNEQFF. Full variable domain (rest looked up from reference TRBV7-9 and TRBJ2-1): DTGVSQNPRHKITKRGQNVTFRCDPISEHNRLYWYRQTLGQGPEFLTYFQNEAQLEKSRLLSDRFSAERPKGSFSTLEIQRTEQGDSAMYLCASSSPLAGGPLNEQFFGPGTRLTVL.

The chain couples TRBV5-4 to TRBJ2-3; D is unclear. The V gene lost 2 bases and the J gene lost 0 bases, with 7 bases spanning the gap. The CDR3 covers 14 residues. Per germline, CDR1 SGHNT and CDR2 YYREEE (reference sequence). CDR3 sequence reads: CASSFTASTDTQYF. The CDR3 DNA reads TGTGCCAGCAGCTTTACAGCTAGCACAGATACGCAGTATTTT.

The rearrangement links TRBV21-1 to TRBJ2-2; the table's D call, TRBD1, was not checked against the DNA. TRBV21-1 is a listed pseudogene. CDR3 size: 13 residues. The CDR3 nucleotides read TGTGCCGGGCCTTACAGGGGCACCGGGGAGCTGTTTTTT. Protein sequence: CAGPYRGTGELFF.

This clone has only one observation. The chain's CDR3 is CAISVLAGGLNEQFF. The CDR3 DNA follows: TGTGCCATCAGTGTATTGGCAGGGGGCCTTAATGAGCAGTTCTTC. This chain links TRBV10-3 with TRBJ2-1; 8 nucleotides line up with TRBD1. This CDR3 is built from 15 residues. J gave up 7 bases and V 4 bases, and 9 bases lay outside the gene matches. Germline CDR1 is ENHRY and CDR2 is SYGVKD.

V usage is TRBV12-3 or TRBV12-4 and J usage is TRBJ2-1, with D possibly TRBD2 on 5 matching bases. Trimming took 6 bases from V and 6 from J, leaving 9 bases between them. There are 12 residues in the CDR3. The CDR3 loop reads CASRPTSNEQFF. The CDR3 DNA sequence: TGTGCCAGCAGACCTACTAGCAATGAGCAGTTCTTC.

The chain combines TRBV11-2 with TRBJ2-1; unclear D gene. Trimming took 1 base from V and 0 from J, leaving 7 bases between them. Germline-derived CDR1 and CDR2 are SGHAT and FQNNGV. This CDR3 region has 15 residues. The CDR3 here is CASSLVASSYNEQFF. In DNA, the CDR3 is TGTGCCAGCAGCTTAGTAGCTAGCTCCTACAATGAGCAGTTCTTC.

The chain joins TRBV29-1 to TRBJ1-3, with D perhaps TRBD1 (5 bases). CDR1 is SQVTM, CDR2 ANQGSEA, per germline. The CDR3 covers 11 residues. Trimming pared 7 bases from V and 8 bases from J, leaving 12 bases between. The CDR3: CSANAGDTIYF. The CDR3 DNA follows: TGCAGCGCCAACGCGGGGGACACCATATATTTT.

The chain carries TRBV3-1 (or the pseudogene TRBV3-2) and TRBJ2-7, with TRBD2 matching over 13 bases. V shed 4 bases and J 6 bases; nucleotides not matched to a gene: 6. This CDR3 spans 15 amino acids. From germline, CDR1 is LGHDT and CDR2 YNNKEL (reference sequence). The CDR3 is CASSLEGLAGSEQYF. The CDR3 nucleotides are TGTGCCAGCAGCCTCGAGGGACTAGCGGGAAGCGAGCAGTACTTC.

Note on this clone: An end of the junction does not agree with germline; a read error may underlie this. The CDR3 loop reads CASSRGAGRAPLGDF. The CDR3, as DNA: TGTGCCAGCAGCCGTGGGGCCGGGAGGGCCCCCCTTGGGGACTTC. This chain links TRBV28 with TRBJ2-7, with 8 bases that match TRBD2. The CDR3 runs to 15 residues. From germline, CDR1 is MDHEN and CDR2 SYDVKM. Full variable domain (remainder filled in from reference TRBV28 and TRBJ2-7): DVKVTQSSRYLVKRTGEKVFLECVQDMDHENMFWYRQDPGLGLRLIYFSYDVKMKEKGDIPEGYSVSREKKERFSLILESASTNQTSMYLCASSRGAGRAPLGDFGPGTRLTVT.

This clone was seen more than once but under ten times. The V call is TRBV9, the J call TRBJ1-3; D gene uncertain. Germline-derived CDR1 and CDR2 are SGDLS and YYNGEE. Trimming left V 0 bases short and J 2 bases short, with 12 bases between. The CDR3 totals 16 residues. In nucleotides, the CDR3 is TGTGCCAGCAGCGTAGGAAGAGGAAGAGCTGGAAACACCATATATTTT. Protein sequence: CASSVGRGRAGNTIYF.

The chain uses TRBV30 and TRBJ2-7, with D perhaps TRBD1 (5 bases). Germline CDR1 GTSNPN, CDR2 SVGIG (reference sequence). The CDR3 loop spans 12 amino acids. With 4 bases removed from V and 6 bases from J, the gap between germline ends came to 13 bases. DNA for the CDR3: TGTGCCTGGAAGACAGAGGAGCGCGAGCAGTACTTC. Its translation: CAWKTEEREQYF.

This chain links TRBV19 with TRBJ2-3, with 12 bases matching TRBD2. Germline CDR1 and CDR2: LNHDA and SQIVND (reference sequence). This CDR3 is built from 18 residues. J gave up 1 base and V 9 bases, and 14 bases lay outside the gene matches. DNA of the CDR3: TGTGCCAGCGCACAACTAGCGGGAGGTGCTTGGGGCACAGATACGCAGTATTTT. Residues: CASAQLAGGAWGTDTQYF.

This sequence joins TRBV7-9 and TRBJ2-2; 9 bases agree with TRBD2. V gave up 1 base and J gave up 5 bases; unmatched junction bases: 5. This CDR3 has 16 amino acids. Germline V gene lookup returns CDR1 SEHNR and CDR2 FQNEAQ (reference sequence). In DNA, the CDR3 is TGTGCCAGCAGCTTAGTTATAGCGGGAGTAACCGGGGAGCTGTTTTTT. Translated, it gives CASSLVIAGVTGELFF.

This chain connects TRBV29-1 to TRBJ2-7; 9 bases are a match to TRBD2. Per the germline V gene, CDR1 is SQVTM and CDR2 is ANQGSEA. J gave up 0 bases and V 5 bases, and 5 bases lay outside the gene matches. The CDR3 length is 14 residues. For the CDR3, the DNA is TGCAGCGTTTACACTAGCGGGTCCTCCTACGAGCAGTACTTC. It encodes CSVYTSGSSYEQYF.

This clone was detected once. This chain links TRBV7-2 with TRBJ1-1; D remains ambiguous. Per germline, CDR1 SGHTA and CDR2 FQGNSA. CDR3 length: 12 amino acids. V lost 3 bases and J lost 7, with 9 bases in between. Written as DNA, the CDR3 is TGTGCCAGCAGCTTCGGCGGAAATGAAGCTTTCTTT. It is translated as CASSFGGNEAFF.

This clone occurred once. The V call is TRBV4-1, the J call TRBJ2-3; 8 bases fit TRBD2. In germline, CDR1 is MGHRA, CDR2 YSYEKL. The CDR3 loop spans 17 amino acids. V lost 4 bases, J lost 6 bases, and 15 bases stayed unmatched. CDR3 loop: CASSPPGGREKGDTQYF. As DNA, the CDR3 is TGCGCCAGCAGCCCACCGGGAGGGCGGGAAAAGGGGGATACGCAGTATTTT.

This clone was seen more than once but under ten times. The chain has TRBV19 and TRBJ2-6, with 10 bases fitting TRBD1. CDR1 is LNHDA, CDR2 SQIVND, per germline (reference sequence). The ends lost 4 bases at V and 0 bases at J; junction bases unmatched: 6. This CDR3 contains 18 residues. CDR3 in amino acids: CASSRDRGLFSGANVLTF. Here the CDR3 DNA reads TGTGCCAGTAGTAGAGACAGGGGGCTATTCTCTGGGGCCAACGTCCTGACTTTC.